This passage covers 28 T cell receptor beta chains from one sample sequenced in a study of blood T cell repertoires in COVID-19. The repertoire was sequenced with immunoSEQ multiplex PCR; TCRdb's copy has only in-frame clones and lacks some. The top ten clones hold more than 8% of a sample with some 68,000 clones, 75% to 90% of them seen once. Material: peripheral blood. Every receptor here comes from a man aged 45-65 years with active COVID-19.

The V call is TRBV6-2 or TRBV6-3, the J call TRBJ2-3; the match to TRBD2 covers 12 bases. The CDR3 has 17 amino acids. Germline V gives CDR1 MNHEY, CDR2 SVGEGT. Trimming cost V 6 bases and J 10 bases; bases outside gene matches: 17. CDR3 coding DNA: TGTGCCAGCAGCCCCTATGAACTAGCGGGGGGCCGGGGCGCGCAGTATTTT. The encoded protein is CASSPYELAGGRGAQYF.

CDR3 sequence reads: CASSGEIDEKLFF. CDR3 bases: TGTGCCAGCAGTGGGGAGATCGATGAAAAACTGTTTTTT. The chain is built from TRBV2 and TRBJ1-4; D gene unclear. Germline V lookup: CDR1 SNHLY, CDR2 FYNNEI. The CDR3 runs 13 residues. Between the trimmed V and J ends, which lost 4 bases and 6 bases, there was a span of 9 bases.

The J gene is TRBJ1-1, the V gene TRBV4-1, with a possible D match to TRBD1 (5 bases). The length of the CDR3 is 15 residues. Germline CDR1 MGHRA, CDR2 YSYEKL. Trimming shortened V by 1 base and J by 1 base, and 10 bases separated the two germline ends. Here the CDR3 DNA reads TGCGCCAGCAGCCAAGTAAAGGGGAAGAACACTGAAGCTTTCTTT. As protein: CASSQVKGKNTEAFF.

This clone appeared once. DNA of the CDR3: TGTGCCAGCAGCTTAGGGGGATGGTTCTTC. It codes for CASSLGGWFF. The chain has TRBV5-8 and TRBJ2-1, with D possibly being TRBD1 (6 bases). Trimming stripped 2 bases from V and 15 bases from J, with 9 bases between. Germline CDR1 SGHTS, CDR2 YDEGEE. The length of the CDR3 is 10 residues.

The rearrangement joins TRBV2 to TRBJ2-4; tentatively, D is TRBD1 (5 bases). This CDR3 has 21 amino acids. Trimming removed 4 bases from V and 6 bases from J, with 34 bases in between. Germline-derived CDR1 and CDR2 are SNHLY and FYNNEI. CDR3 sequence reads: CASSVGRPNRMISQIGNIQYF. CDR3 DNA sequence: TGTGCCAGCAGTGTGGGCAGACCAAACAGGATGATTAGCCAAATTGGAAACATTCAGTACTTC.

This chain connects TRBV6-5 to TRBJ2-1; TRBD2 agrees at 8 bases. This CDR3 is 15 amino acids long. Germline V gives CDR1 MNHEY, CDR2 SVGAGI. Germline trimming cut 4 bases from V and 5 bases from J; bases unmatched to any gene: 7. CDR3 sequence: CASSSSGGLNNEQFF. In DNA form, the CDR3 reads TGTGCCAGCAGTTCCAGCGGGGGTCTCAACAATGAGCAGTTCTTC.

CDR3 residues: CASSPPDRGLGYTF. DNA for the CDR3: TGTGCCAGCAGCCCCCCCGACAGGGGGCTTGGCTACACCTTC. This chain links TRBV16 with TRBJ1-2; 10 bases line up with TRBD1. The length of the CDR3 is 14 residues. Germline CDR1 reads KGHSY; CDR2 reads FQNENV. V was pared by 4 bases and J by 7 bases, with 6 bases of the junction left unmatched.

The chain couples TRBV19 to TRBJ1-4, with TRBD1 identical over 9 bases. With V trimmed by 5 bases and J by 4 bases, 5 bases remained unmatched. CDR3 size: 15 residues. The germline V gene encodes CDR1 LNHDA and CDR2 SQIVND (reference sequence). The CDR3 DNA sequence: TGTGCCAGTAGTTGGGGGACAGGGATTAATGAAAAACTGTTTTTT. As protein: CASSWGTGINEKLFF.

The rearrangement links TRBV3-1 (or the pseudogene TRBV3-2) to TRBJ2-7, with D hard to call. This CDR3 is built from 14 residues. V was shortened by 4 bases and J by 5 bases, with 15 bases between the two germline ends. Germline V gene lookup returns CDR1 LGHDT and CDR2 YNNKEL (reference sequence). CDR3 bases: TGTGCCAGCAGCCGCCTTCCCGACACTGACGAGCAGTACTTC. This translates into CASSRLPDTDEQYF.

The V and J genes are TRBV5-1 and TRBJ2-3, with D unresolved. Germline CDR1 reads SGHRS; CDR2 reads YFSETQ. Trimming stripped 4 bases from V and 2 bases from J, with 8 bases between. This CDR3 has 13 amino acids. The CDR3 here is CASSPRITDTQYF. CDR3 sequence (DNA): TGCGCCAGCAGCCCGCGGATCACAGATACGCAGTATTTT.

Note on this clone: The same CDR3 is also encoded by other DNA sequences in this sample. CDR3 region: CASSYAANYGYTF. The CDR3 DNA reads as TGTGCCAGCAGTTACGCGGCCAACTATGGCTACACCTTC. J is TRBJ1-2 and V is TRBV6-2 or TRBV6-3, with D unresolved. Trimming left V 2 bases short and J 2 bases short, with 6 bases between. The CDR3 length is 13 residues. Per the germline V gene, CDR1 is MNHEY and CDR2 is SVGEGT.

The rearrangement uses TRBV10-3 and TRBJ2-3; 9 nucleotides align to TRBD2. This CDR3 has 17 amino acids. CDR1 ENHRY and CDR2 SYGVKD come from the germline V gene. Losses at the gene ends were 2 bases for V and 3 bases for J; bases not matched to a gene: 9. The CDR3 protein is CAISEGKLAGHTDTQYF. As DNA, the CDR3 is TGTGCCATCAGTGAGGGGAAGCTAGCGGGGCATACAGATACGCAGTATTTT.

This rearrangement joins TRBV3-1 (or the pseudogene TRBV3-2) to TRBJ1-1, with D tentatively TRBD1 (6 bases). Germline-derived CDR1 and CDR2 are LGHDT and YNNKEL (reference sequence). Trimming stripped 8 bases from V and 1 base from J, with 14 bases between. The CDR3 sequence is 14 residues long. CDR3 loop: CASCRGRGNTEAFF. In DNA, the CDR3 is TGTGCCAGCTGCCGGGGCAGGGGGAACACTGAAGCTTTCTTT.

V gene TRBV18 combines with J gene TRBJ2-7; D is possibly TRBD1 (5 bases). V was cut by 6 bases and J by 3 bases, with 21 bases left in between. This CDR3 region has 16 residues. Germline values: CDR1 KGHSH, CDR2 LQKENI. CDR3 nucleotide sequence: TGTGCCAGCTCTCGGAACGCGGCAGGGATCATCTACGAGCAGTACTTC. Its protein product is CASSRNAAGIIYEQYF.

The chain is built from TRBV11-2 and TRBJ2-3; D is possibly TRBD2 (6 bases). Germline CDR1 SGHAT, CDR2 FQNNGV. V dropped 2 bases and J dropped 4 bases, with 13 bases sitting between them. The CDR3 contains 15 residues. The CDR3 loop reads CASSLSTGGADTQYF. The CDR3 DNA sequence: TGTGCCAGCAGCTTAAGTACCGGAGGGGCAGATACGCAGTATTTT. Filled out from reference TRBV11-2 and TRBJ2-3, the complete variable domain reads EAGVAQSPRYKIIEKRQSVAFWCNPISGHATLYWYQQILGQGPKLLIQFQNNGVVDDSQLPKDRFSAERLKGVDSTLKIQPAKLEDSAVYLCASSLSTGGADTQYFGPGTRLTVL.

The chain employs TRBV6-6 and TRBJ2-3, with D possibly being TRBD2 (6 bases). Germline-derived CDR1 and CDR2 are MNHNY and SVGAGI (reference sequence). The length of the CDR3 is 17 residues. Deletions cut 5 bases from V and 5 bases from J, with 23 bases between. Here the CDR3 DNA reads TGTGCCAGCAGTCACCAACAGGCGTTCGGGGGAGTAGATACGCAGTATTTT. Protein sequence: CASSHQQAFGGVDTQYF.

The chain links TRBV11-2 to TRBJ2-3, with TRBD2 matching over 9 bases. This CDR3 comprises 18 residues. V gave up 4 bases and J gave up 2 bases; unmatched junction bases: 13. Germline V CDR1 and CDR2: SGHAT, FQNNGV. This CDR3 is CASSSTAGGPIHTDTQYF. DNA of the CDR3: TGTGCCAGCAGCTCCACAGCGGGGGGCCCCATCCACACAGATACGCAGTATTTT.

In nucleotides, the CDR3 is TGTGCCAGTAGTATAAAACAGGGTATGGTCGAGCAGTACTTC. Amino acid sequence: CASSIKQGMVEQYF. The chain employs TRBV19 and TRBJ2-7; D is perhaps TRBD1 (6 bases). The CDR3 loop spans 14 amino acids. V was cut by 2 bases and J by 6 bases, with 14 bases left in between. Germline-derived CDR1 and CDR2 are LNHDA and SQIVND (reference sequence).

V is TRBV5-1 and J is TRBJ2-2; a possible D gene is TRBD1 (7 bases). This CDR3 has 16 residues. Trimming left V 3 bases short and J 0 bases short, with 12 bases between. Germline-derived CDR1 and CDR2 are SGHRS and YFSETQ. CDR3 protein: CASSSTGRTNTGELFF. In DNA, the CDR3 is TGCGCCAGCAGCTCGACAGGGAGGACGAACACCGGGGAGCTGTTTTTT.

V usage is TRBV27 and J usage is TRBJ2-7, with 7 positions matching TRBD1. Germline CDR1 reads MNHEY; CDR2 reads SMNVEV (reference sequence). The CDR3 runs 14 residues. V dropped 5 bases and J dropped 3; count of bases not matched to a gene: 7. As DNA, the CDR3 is TGTGCCAGCAGTCCCACCTCAGGGGGCTACGAGCAGTACTTC. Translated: CASSPTSGGYEQYF.

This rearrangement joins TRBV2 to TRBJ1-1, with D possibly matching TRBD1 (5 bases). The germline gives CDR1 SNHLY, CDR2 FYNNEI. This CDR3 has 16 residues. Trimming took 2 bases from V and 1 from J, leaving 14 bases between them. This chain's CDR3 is CASSEWGTGGNTEAFF. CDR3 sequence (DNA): TGTGCCAGCAGTGAATGGGGGACGGGAGGGAACACTGAAGCTTTCTTT.

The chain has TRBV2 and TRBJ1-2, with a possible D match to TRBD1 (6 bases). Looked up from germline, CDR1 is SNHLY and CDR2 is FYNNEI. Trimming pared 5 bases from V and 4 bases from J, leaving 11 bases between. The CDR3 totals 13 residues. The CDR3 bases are TGTGCCAGCAGTCGACAGGAGATCTATGGCTACACCTTC. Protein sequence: CASSRQEIYGYTF.

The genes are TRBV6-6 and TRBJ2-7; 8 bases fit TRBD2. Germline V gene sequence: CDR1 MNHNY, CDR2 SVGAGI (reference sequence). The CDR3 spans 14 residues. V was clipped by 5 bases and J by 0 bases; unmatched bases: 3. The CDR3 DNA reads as TGTGCCAGCAGTATAACTAGCGGCTCCTACGAGCAGTACTTC. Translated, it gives CASSITSGSYEQYF.

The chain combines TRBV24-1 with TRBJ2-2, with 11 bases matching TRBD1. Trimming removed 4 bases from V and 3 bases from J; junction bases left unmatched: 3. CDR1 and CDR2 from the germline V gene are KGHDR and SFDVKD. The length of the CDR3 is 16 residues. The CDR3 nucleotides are TGTGCCACCAGTGACTCGGGACAGGGGGACACCGGGGAGCTGTTTTTT. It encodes CATSDSGQGDTGELFF.

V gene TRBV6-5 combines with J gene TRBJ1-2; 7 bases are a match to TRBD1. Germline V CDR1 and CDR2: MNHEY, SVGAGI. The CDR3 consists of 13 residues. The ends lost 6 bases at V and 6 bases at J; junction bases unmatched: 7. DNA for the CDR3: TGTGCCAGCAGGATGGACAGGCGGAATGGCTACACCTTC. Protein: CASRMDRRNGYTF.

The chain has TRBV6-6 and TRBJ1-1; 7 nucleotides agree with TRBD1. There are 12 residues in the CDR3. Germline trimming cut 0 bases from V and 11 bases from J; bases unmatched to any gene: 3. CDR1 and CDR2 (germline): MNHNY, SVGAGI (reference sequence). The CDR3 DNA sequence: TGTGCCAGCAGTTACTCAAGGGGGCTCGCTTTCTTT. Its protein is CASSYSRGLAFF.

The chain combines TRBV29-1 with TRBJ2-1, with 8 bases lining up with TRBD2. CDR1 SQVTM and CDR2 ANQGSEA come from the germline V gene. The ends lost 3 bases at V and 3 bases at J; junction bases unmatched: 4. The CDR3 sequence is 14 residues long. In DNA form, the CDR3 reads TGCAGCGTTGACCCCAGCGGGGGCTACAATGAGCAGTTCTTC. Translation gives CSVDPSGGYNEQFF.

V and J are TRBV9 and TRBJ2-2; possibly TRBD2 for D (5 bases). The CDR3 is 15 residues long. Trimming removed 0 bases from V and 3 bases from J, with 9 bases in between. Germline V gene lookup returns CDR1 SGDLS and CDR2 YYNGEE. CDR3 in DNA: TGTGCCAGCAGCGTAGTCGGGGATGACACCGGGGAGCTGTTTTTT. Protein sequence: CASSVVGDDTGELFF.